Sequencing of this TCR beta chain was carried out in a study of beta chain features in type 1 diabetes. Deletions cut 5 bases from V and 6 bases from J, with 14 bases between. The length of the CDR3 is 14 residues. Germline V lookup: CDR1 SGHVS, CDR2 FNYEAQ. This clone was observed a few times. Its antigen is undetermined. Findings and limits, study-wide: Insertions at VDJ junctions were less frequent in type 1 diabetes patients. These patients also deleted more nucleotides at the same junctions. Here, the possible influence of HLA type (on TCRB rearrangement) remained unresolved.

The study reverse transcribed the entire isolated RNA, so it sequenced expressed TCRB transcripts. An average approximately 3.3 million reads came from naive, central memory and regulatory T cell samples. Profiled with immunoSEQ multiplex PCR; TCRdb holds only in-frame clones, not every one. The sample consists of around 330,000 clones, roughly 11% of them appearing once. The sequence was collected from a woman aged 25 to 39 in good health. The sample comprised naive CD4+ T cells from blood. The chain combines TRBV7-6 with TRBJ2-1; D perhaps matches TRBD2 (6 bases). The CDR3 loop reads CASSPGTWANEQFF. Written as DNA, the CDR3 is TGTGCCAGCAGCCCCGGGACTTGGGCCAATGAGCAGTTCTTC.